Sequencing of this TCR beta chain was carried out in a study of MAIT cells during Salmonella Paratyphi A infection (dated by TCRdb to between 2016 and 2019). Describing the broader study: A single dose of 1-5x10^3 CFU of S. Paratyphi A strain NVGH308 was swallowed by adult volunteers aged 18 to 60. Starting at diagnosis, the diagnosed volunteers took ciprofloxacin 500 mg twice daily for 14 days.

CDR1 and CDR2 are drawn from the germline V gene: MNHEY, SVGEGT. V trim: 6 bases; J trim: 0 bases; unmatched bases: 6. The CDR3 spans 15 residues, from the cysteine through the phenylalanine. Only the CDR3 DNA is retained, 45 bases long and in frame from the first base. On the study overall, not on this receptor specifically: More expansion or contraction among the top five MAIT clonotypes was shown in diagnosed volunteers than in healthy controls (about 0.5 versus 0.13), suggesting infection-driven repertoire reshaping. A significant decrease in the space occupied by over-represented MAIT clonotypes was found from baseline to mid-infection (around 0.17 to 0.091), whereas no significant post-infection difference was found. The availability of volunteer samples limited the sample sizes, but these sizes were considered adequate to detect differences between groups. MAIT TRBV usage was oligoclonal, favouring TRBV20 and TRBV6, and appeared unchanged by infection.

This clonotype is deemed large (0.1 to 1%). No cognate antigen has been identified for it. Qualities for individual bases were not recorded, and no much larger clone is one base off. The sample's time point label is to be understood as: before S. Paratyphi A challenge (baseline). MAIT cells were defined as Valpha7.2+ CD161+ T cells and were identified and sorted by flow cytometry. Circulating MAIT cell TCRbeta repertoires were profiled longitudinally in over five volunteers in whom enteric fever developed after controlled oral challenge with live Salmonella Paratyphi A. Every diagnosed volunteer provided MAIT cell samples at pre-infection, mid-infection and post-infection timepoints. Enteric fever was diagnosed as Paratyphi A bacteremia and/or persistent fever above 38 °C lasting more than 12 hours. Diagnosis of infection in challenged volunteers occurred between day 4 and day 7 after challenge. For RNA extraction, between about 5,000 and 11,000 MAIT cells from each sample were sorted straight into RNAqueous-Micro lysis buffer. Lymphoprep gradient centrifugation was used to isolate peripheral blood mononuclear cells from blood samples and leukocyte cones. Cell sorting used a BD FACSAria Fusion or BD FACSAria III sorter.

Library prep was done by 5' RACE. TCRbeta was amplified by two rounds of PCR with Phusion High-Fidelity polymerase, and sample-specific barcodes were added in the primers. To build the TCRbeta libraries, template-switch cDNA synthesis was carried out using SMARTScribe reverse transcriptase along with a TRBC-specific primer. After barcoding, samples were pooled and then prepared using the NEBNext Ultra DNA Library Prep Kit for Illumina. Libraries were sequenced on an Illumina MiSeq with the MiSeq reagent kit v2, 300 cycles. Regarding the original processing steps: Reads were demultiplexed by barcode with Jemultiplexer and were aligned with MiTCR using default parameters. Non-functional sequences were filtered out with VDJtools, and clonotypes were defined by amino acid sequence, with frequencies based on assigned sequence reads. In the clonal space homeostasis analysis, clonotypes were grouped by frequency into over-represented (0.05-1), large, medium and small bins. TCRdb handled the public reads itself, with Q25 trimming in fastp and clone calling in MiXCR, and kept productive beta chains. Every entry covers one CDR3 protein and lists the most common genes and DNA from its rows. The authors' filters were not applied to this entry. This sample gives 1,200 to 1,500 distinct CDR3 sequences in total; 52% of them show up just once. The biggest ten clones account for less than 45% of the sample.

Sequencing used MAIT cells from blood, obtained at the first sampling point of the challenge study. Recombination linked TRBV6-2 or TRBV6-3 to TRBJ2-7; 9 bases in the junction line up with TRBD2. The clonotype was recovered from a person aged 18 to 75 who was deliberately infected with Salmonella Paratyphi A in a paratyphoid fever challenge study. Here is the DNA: TGTGCCAGCAGCCAAGATAGCGGGAGCTCCTACGAGCAGTACTTC. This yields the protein CASSQDSGSSYEQYF.